This T cell receptor beta chain was identified in a study of CD4 and CD8 cells across lung adenocarcinoma regions. The CDR3 is 16 residues long. Germline V gene data show CDR1 as SGHDN and CDR2 as FVKESK. TCRdb re-analysed the PCR reads in MiXCR, keeping a single row per CDR3 protein. The top ten clones hold roughly 35% of a sample with 10,000 to 15,000 distinct CDR3 sequences, roughly 60% of them seen once. The patients had localized lung adenocarcinoma, a non-small cell subtype. This clonotype appeared a few times. The sequence was collected from a female donor with lung adenocarcinoma. The CD4 and CD8 labels of this study may be unreliable. Sequenced sample: CD8+ T cells from the margin of a lung tumor. V and J are TRBV14 and TRBJ2-1, with a possible D match to TRBD2 (6 bases). The end of the DNA aligns better with TRBJ2-7, so the J call may be wrong. CDR3 in amino acids: CASSQEAWGLSYEQYF. DNA of the CDR3: TGTGCCAGCAGCCAAGAAGCTTGGGGACTCAGCTACGAGCAGTACTTC.